This T cell receptor beta chain was captured by sequencing in a study of cytomegalovirus exposure and HLA in healthy donors. Study-wide context: Early released data comprised 80 million to 90 million unique TCRs from HLA-typed donors.

This clone was counted a few times. Its antigen remains unknown. The PCR used 60 Vbeta and 13 Jbeta primers. The table came from immunoSEQ multiplex PCR; TCRdb's copy has only in-frame clones and leaves some out. This table holds some 200,000 clones, about 9.4% found once. The CDR3 is made up of 16 amino acids. Germline assignment: CDR1 MRHNA and CDR2 SNTAGT. The trim removed 5 bases at V and 5 bases at J, leaving 12 bases unmatched. Study observations and caveats: Most observed TCR sequences were rare, whereas some public TCRs were detected in many donors. TCR beta V- and J-gene trimming was later associated with a missense DCLRE1C variant.

Nominally healthy donors provided the samples, though records likely missed some immune exposures. Sequenced input: PBMCs. V and J are TRBV6-4 and TRBJ1-5; 7 bases agree with TRBD1. The receptor comes from a woman aged 25 to 45 in good health and CMV-seropositive. Here the CDR3 DNA reads TGTGCCAGCAGTTCTTGGTCGCACAGGGGATATCAGCCCCAGCATTTT. Protein: CASSSWSHRGYQPQHF.